Each of the 3 T cell receptor beta chains below was sequenced from the same sample in a study of blood T cell repertoires in COVID-19. TCRdb's copy holds only in-frame clones and misses some; the assay was immunoSEQ multiplex PCR. The sample yields roughly 300,000 clones, around 92% seen once. Sequenced sample: peripheral blood. Receptors were obtained from a woman under 40 with COVID-19, enrolled during active disease.

The gene calls are TRBV19 and TRBJ1-5, with a tentative D call TRBD1 (6 bases). Looked up from germline, CDR1 is LNHDA and CDR2 is SQIVND (reference sequence). Trimming took off 3 bases at V and 6 bases at J, with 15 bases between the two ends. CDR3 length: 15 amino acids. CDR3 amino acids: CASSISTGRGQPQHF. CDR3 nucleotides: TGTGCCAGTAGTATCAGCACAGGGCGAGGTCAGCCCCAGCATTTT. Full variable domain (remainder filled in from reference TRBV19 and TRBJ1-5): DGGITQSPKYLFRKEGQNVTLSCEQNLNHDAMYWYRQDPGQGLRLIYYSQIVNDFQKGDIAEGYSVSREKKESFPLTVTSAQKNPTAFYLCASSISTGRGQPQHFGDGTRLSIL.

The chain combines TRBV6-2 or TRBV6-3 with TRBJ2-2; perhaps TRBD2 as D (5 bases). Germline V gene lookup returns CDR1 MNHEY and CDR2 SVGEGT. V lost 6 bases, J lost 7 bases, and 18 bases lay in between. This CDR3 has 15 amino acids. The CDR3 region is CASSSEPRGIGELFF. Written as DNA, the CDR3 is TGTGCCAGCAGCTCAGAGCCAAGAGGGATCGGGGAGCTGTTTTTT.

This chain joins TRBV3-1 (or the pseudogene TRBV3-2) and TRBJ2-1, with TRBD1 as a possible D gene (6 bases). Trimming removed 3 bases from V and 7 bases from J, with 16 bases in between. Germline V gene sequence: CDR1 LGHDT, CDR2 YNNKEL (reference sequence). The CDR3 length is 15 residues. The CDR3 sequence: CASSQGAGPLNEQFF. The CDR3 nucleotides are TGTGCCAGCAGCCAGGGGGCGGGCCCGCTGAATGAGCAGTTCTTC.